This T cell receptor beta chain is from a study of technical replicates of blood from several donors. Data came from immunoSEQ multiplex PCR; TCRdb stores just in-frame clones and leaves some out. The sample lists about 81,000 clones, just over 95% occurring once. The sequence was collected from a human donor in good health. The sample comprised T cells isolated from PBMCs.

In DNA form, the CDR3 reads TGTGCCAGCAGTGAACCCGGACTAGCGGGAGTTTCTGAGCAGTTCTTC. Amino acid sequence: CASSEPGLAGVSEQFF. J is TRBJ2-1 and V is TRBV25-1; 13 positions match TRBD2. V dropped 2 bases and J dropped 9; count of bases not matched to a gene: 7. CDR1 and CDR2 from the germline V gene are MGHDK and SYGVNS. The CDR3 is made up of 16 amino acids.